The rows below give T cell receptor beta chains drawn from one sample of a study of cytomegalovirus exposure and HLA in healthy donors. Assay: immunoSEQ multiplex PCR; the TCRdb copy retains only in-frame clones and omits some. Its listing shows fewer than 85,000 clones. The sample consisted of PBMCs. All receptors derive from a woman in her thirties or forties in good health and CMV-seropositive. Each CDR3 is given with its conserved first and last residue. The D gene is left open where the match is weak.

V,D,J,DNA,CDR3
TRBV12-5,.,TRBJ2-2,TGTGCTAGTGGTTTGGGTGAGGGAAGGGAGCTGTTTTTT,CASGLGEGRELFF
TRBV5-1,TRBD2,TRBJ2-1,TGCGCCAGCAGCTTCCTTGGACGGGGGGGCGATGAGCAGTTCTTC,CASSFLGRGGDEQFF
TRBV14,.,TRBJ1-2,TGTGCCAGCAGCCAAGATCGTCGCGGCGGGGCATATGGCTACACCTTC,CASSQDRRGGAYGYTF
TRBV7-9,.,TRBJ2-1,TGTGCCAGCAGCCCTTCAGGGTTGCTAGGTAATGAGCAGTTCTTC,CASSPSGLLGNEQFF
TRBV7-9,TRBD2,TRBJ2-2,TGTGCCAGCAGCCGTCGAGCGGGACTAGCGGGACACGGGGAGCTGTTTTTT,CASSRRAGLAGHGELFF
TRBV2,.,TRBJ1-2,TGTGCCAGTCTCCGGGACAAAGGGGAAGGCTACACCTTC,CASLRDKGEGYTF
TRBV5-1,TRBD1,TRBJ2-7,TGCGCCAGCAGGCGGTTCGGACAGGGAGGAGGCGAGCAGTACTTC,CASRRFGQGGGEQYF
TRBV7-9,TRBD1,TRBJ2-7,TGTGCCAGCAGCTCTGGACAGGGGAGAGGGACCTACGAGCAGTACTTC,CASSSGQGRGTYEQYF
TRBV7-3,TRBD1,TRBJ2-1,TGTGCCAGCAGCTTAACCCCGGGACAGGGGGAAGTTGAGCAGTTCTTC,CASSLTPGQGEVEQFF
TRBV9,.,TRBJ2-3,TGTGCCAGCAGCATCGAGGACACCTTCTACACAGATACGCAGTATTTT,CASSIEDTFYTDTQYF
TRBV7-8,TRBD1,TRBJ1-1,TGTGCCAGCAGCTTAGCGGAGACAGGGGGAAGGACGGGAACTGAAGCTTTCTTT,CASSLAETGGRTGTEAFF
TRBV4-1,.,TRBJ2-7,TGCGCCAGCAGCCTATATTTCGGGACAAAGCGTAACGAGCAGTACTTC,CASSLYFGTKRNEQYF
TRBV19,.,TRBJ1-2,TGTGCCAGTAGTCTCCAGGGCGGATTTGGAAGTGGCTACACCTTC,CASSLQGGFGSGYTF
TRBV6-5,.,TRBJ2-3,TGTGCCAGCAGTTTTTGGAGAGCTGAAGGCACAGATACGCAGTATTTT,CASSFWRAEGTDTQYF
TRBV5-1,.,TRBJ1-5,TGCGCCAGCAGCCCCGCGGGGCCCTATAGCAATCAGCCCCAGCATTTT,CASSPAGPYSNQPQHF
TRBV6-4,TRBD2,TRBJ2-1,TGTGCCAGCAGTGAAAGCGGGGGCTACAATGAGCAGTTCTTC,CASSESGGYNEQFF